This TCR beta chain was retrieved from a study of CD8 T cells in Susac syndrome. Random hexamers were used to reverse transcribe about 0.45 to 1 ug of RNA. Amplification of TCR beta CDR3 was carried out by immunoSEQ multiplex PCR, which covered 54 Vbeta and 13 Jbeta segments. TCRdb recomputed calls from the immunoSEQ multiplex PCR reads with MiXCR, one row per CDR3 protein. This sample has some 180,000 distinct CDR3 sequences, with about 95% found just once. CD8+ and CD4+ blood T cells underwent TCR beta sequencing. TEMRA cells were FACS-enriched and CD8+ and CD4+ T cells negatively isolated. The germline gives CDR1 SEHNR, CDR2 FQNEAQ (reference sequence). Trimming removed 10 bases at V and 1 base at J, with 17 bases between. This CDR3 has 14 amino acids.

The sample comprised CD4+ T cells from PBMCs. The rearrangement joins TRBV7-9 to TRBJ2-7; TRBD1 is a possible D gene (6 bases). This sequence was found in a human donor in good health. CDR3 residues: CATADSDKSYEQYF. In DNA, the CDR3 is TGTGCCACCGCGGACAGCGACAAATCCTACGAGCAGTACTTC.